Listed below are T cell receptor beta chains from one sample, sequenced in a study of T cells in Graves' hyperthyroidism and ophthalmopathy. TCRdb re-called the multiplex PCR reads through MiXCR, storing one row per CDR3 protein. Here the sample spans about 380,000 distinct CDR3 sequences, roughly 14% being singletons. The sequenced sample was blood. These receptor sequences come from a man between 25 and 39 years old with Graves' hyperthyroidism that later progressed to Graves' ophthalmopathy. CDR3s include the opening cysteine and the closing phenylalanine or tryptophan. A D gene is named only where the DNA matches it firmly. Clone size, where shown, is once, few, many, or a class for clones that have expanded.

clone_size,d_call,v_call,j_call,cdr3_nt,cdr3_aa
many,NA,TRBV6-5,TRBJ1-2,TGTGCCAGCAGTTACGGGGCAGAAGGCTACACCTTC,CASSYGAEGYTF
NA,TRBD1,TRBV25-1,TRBJ2-1,TGTGCCAGCAGTACTACCGGGACAGGGCAGCCGTTCTTC,CASSTTGTGQPFF
NA,NA,TRBV10-3,TRBJ2-2,TGTGCCATCCGACCTACTAGCCTTGACACCGGGGAGCTGTTTTTT,CAIRPTSLDTGELFF
many,NA,TRBV30,TRBJ2-1,TGTGCCTGGAGTGTGAACAGGCACTCCTACAATGAGCAGTTCTTC,CAWSVNRHSYNEQFF
NA,TRBD2,TRBV30,TRBJ2-5,TGTGCCTGGAGTGAGACTAGCGGTCAAGAGACCCAGTACTTC,CAWSETSGQETQYF
few,NA,TRBV18,TRBJ1-6,TGTGCCAGCTCACCACGAGGGCCCTGGCAGGTTAATTCACCCCTCCACTTT,CASSPRGPWQVNSPLHF
many,NA,TRBV7-8,TRBJ1-5,TGTGCCAGCAGCCCGAGGACAGTACGAAATCAGCCCCAGCATTTT,CASSPRTVRNQPQHF
NA,NA,TRBV6-1,TRBJ1-2,TGTGCCAGCAGTGAAGAGAGAGGCCGGAACTATGGCTACACCTTC,CASSEERGRNYGYTF
few,NA,TRBV19,TRBJ2-7,TGTGCCAGTAGTATAGAACGCCAGAGCTCCTACGAGCAGTACTTC,CASSIERQSSYEQYF
NA,NA,TRBV10-3,TRBJ1-1,TGTGCCACCAGGTATGAACAAGGATCGAACACTGAAGCTTTCTTT,CATRYEQGSNTEAFF
few,NA,TRBV6-1,TRBJ2-1,TGTGCCAGCAGTGAATTAATTTGGGGGGACTCCCAGTTCTTC,CASSELIWGDSQFF
few,NA,TRBV7-4,TRBJ1-4,TGTGCCAGCAGCCTTAAGGGGACTAATGAAAAACTGTTTTTT,CASSLKGTNEKLFF
many,NA,TRBV7-8,TRBJ1-1,TGTGCCAGCAGTAGAAGGGGGGTAGGCACTGAAGCTTTCTTT,CASSRRGVGTEAFF
many,TRBD1,TRBV6-1,TRBJ2-5,TGTGCCAGCAATCGCGACAGGGGGAAAGAGACCCAGTACTTC,CASNRDRGKETQYF
many,NA,TRBV13,TRBJ2-7,TGTGCCAGCAGCTCCGCGGACAGTTACGAGCAGTACTTC,CASSSADSYEQYF
many,TRBD1,TRBV12-3/TRBV12-4,TRBJ1-5,TGTGCCAGCAGTTTCTGGGGACAGGGGCGTCAGCCCCAGCATTTT,CASSFWGQGRQPQHF
many,NA,TRBV14,TRBJ1-1,TGTGCCAGCAGCCCAACATATTTTGAAGCTTTCTTT,CASSPTYFEAFF
NA,TRBD1,TRBV9,TRBJ1-3,TGTGCCAGCAGCGTAACAGGGGACTCTGGAAACACCATATATTTT,CASSVTGDSGNTIYF
many,NA,TRBV27,TRBJ1-5,TGTGCCAGCAGTTTAGCTTCCGCTCAGCCCCAGCATTTT,CASSLASAQPQHF